This T cell receptor beta chain was sequenced during a study of shared clonotypes between healthy human individuals. TCRdb keeps only in-frame clones here, not all; method: immunoSEQ multiplex PCR. Of 2 million to 2.5 million clones detected, less than 95% appear once; the ten largest clones hold more than 0.35%. Everyone who donated was a Caucasian adult who lived in Nashville, Tennessee. Notes on the study in general: The diversity represented, both genetic and in exposure history, was limited by few donors. Naive CD4 clonotypes were shared across a few donors at about 5%.

A note on this clone: Its antigen is as yet unknown.

The CDR3 has 13 residues. Germline loops: CDR1 SGHAT, CDR2 FQNNGV. The V gene lost 7 bases and the J gene lost 1 base, with 5 bases spanning the gap. The source is a young man in good health. Some clones in this sample may be carry-over from other donors' samples. Sequencing used naive CD4+ T cells from PBMCs. Subset defined: CD45RA+ positively selected. This rearrangement joins TRBV11-2 to TRBJ2-6, with D unclear. CDR3 sequence: CASTSSGANVLTF. For the CDR3, the DNA is TGTGCCAGCACCTCGTCTGGGGCCAACGTCCTGACTTTC.